This T cell receptor beta chain came from a study of cytotoxic CD8 clonotypes in ibrutinib-treated CLL. The study's findings and limits: Treatment left the uncommon public clonotypes either contracted or stable in frequency.

A remark on this clone: Its antigen is currently unknown.

The CDR3 extends over 17 amino acids. Between the trimmed V and J ends, which lost 5 bases and 0 bases, there was a span of 17 bases. From germline, CDR1 is SEHNR and CDR2 FQNEAQ (reference sequence). Some clones are missing from TCRdb's copy, which holds only in-frame ones; the method was immunoSEQ multiplex PCR. Of roughly 250,000 clones listed, 60% to 75% are singletons. The V call is TRBV7-9, the J call TRBJ2-1; D is undetermined. The TCR comes from a human donor with chronic lymphocytic leukemia. The starting material was PBMCs, obtained after 24 months of ibrutinib treatment. This chain's CDR3 is CASSAGAVRLSYNEQFF. CDR3 sequence (DNA): TGTGCCAGCAGCGCTGGTGCGGTTCGACTCTCCTACAATGAGCAGTTCTTC.